These 30 T cell receptor beta chains share one sample of origin, sequenced in a study of cytotoxic CD8 clonotypes in ibrutinib-treated CLL (dated by TCRdb to about 2021). The sample's time point, from its label and the paper: around 25 months on ibrutinib. Library construction relied on the immunoSEQ multiplex PCR assay. Sourced from immuneACCESS, this table was stored by TCRdb with only in-frame sequences that have V and J called. A share of the clones is absent; for the studies checked, an unresolved V gene accounts for under half, and the remainder has no known explanation. A total of approximately 200,000 clones appear in this sample, about 72% of them only once. The ten largest clonotypes hold 13% of the sample. Sequenced material: PBMCs, taken after 24 months of ibrutinib treatment. Receptors were obtained from a human donor with chronic lymphocytic leukemia.

This chain uses TRBV4-3 with TRBJ2-7; the match to TRBD2 covers 10 bases. CDR3 length: 16 residues. V trimming: 1 base; J trimming: 0 bases; junction bases outside the gene matches: 3. Per the germline V gene, CDR1 is LGHNA and CDR2 is YSLEER. CDR3 residues: CASSQGASGSSYEQYF. CDR3 DNA sequence: TGCGCCAGCAGCCAAGGGGCTAGCGGGAGCTCCTACGAGCAGTACTTC.

The genes are TRBV28 and TRBJ2-5; D possibly corresponds to TRBD2 (6 bases). V shed 5 bases and J shed 5 bases, with 12 bases lying between them. CDR3 length: 13 residues. CDR1 is MDHEN and CDR2 is SYDVKM in the germline V gene. The CDR3, as DNA: TGTGCCAGCAGTCTGACTAGGACGGAGACCCAGTACTTC. Amino acids: CASSLTRTETQYF.

This clone has only a few counts. V gene TRBV5-1 combines with J gene TRBJ1-4; D not resolved. Trimming took off 1 base at V and 3 bases at J, with 4 bases between the two ends. The CDR3 runs 13 residues. Germline values: CDR1 SGHRS, CDR2 YFSETQ. The CDR3: CASSLRSNEKLFF. CDR3 in DNA: TGCGCCAGCAGCTTGAGGTCTAATGAAAAACTGTTTTTT.

The chain links TRBV10-3 to TRBJ1-1; 7 bases are shared with TRBD1. J lost 7 bases, V lost 3 bases, and 2 bases had no gene match. The CDR3 has 12 residues. The V gene's germline CDR1 is ENHRY and CDR2 SYGVKD. CDR3 DNA sequence: TGTGCCATCAGTGAATACAGGGGTGAAGCTTTCTTT. Amino acids: CAISEYRGEAFF.

This clone was observed once. The chain combines TRBV15 with TRBJ2-5; D may be TRBD2 (6 bases). The CDR3 is made up of 17 amino acids. V lost 5 bases, J lost 0 bases, and 19 bases lay in between. Germline CDR1 is LNHNV and CDR2 is YYDKDF (reference sequence). CDR3 nucleotide sequence: TGTGCCACCAGCCCAGAGGTCCTAGCGCCGTACCAAGAGACCCAGTACTTC. As protein: CATSPEVLAPYQETQYF.

The CDR3 reads CASSFSLFGTAYGYTF. Written as DNA, the CDR3 is TGTGCCAGCAGCTTCTCTCTTTTTGGGACAGCCTATGGCTACACCTTC. The chain links TRBV7-8 to TRBJ1-2, with 7 bases identical to TRBD1. This CDR3 comprises 16 residues. Per the germline V gene, CDR1 is SGHVS and CDR2 is FQNEAQ. With V trimmed by 3 bases and J by 4 bases, 11 bases remained unmatched.

This clone was observed a few times. V gene TRBV7-2 combines with J gene TRBJ1-4; TRBD1 aligns across 8 bases. V lost 5 bases to trimming and J lost 4 bases; unmatched junction nucleotides: 6. Germline CDR1 SGHTA, CDR2 FQGNSA. CDR3 length: 15 residues. The CDR3 spells CASSTRGLGNEKLFF. The CDR3 DNA reads TGTGCCAGCAGCACCAGGGGGCTTGGTAATGAAAAACTGTTTTTT.

Here the CDR3 DNA reads TGTGCCAGCAGCTTAGCGCCTGACAGGCAAGAGACCCAGTACTTC. This encodes CASSLAPDRQETQYF. The chain employs TRBV7-9 and TRBJ2-5; a weak D match, TRBD1 (6 bases). Trimming left V 0 bases short and J 2 bases short, with 10 bases between. The germline V gene has CDR1 SEHNR and CDR2 FQNEAQ (reference sequence). The CDR3 length is 15 residues.

The chain links TRBV27 to TRBJ1-5; tentatively, D is TRBD1 (5 bases). The CDR3 consists of 14 residues. V lost 2 bases and J 7 bases, leaving 12 bases between the germline ends. Looked up from germline, CDR1 is MNHEY and CDR2 is SMNVEV (reference sequence). The CDR3 region has the DNA TGTGCCAGCAGTTTAAGGTGGGGGGGGCAGCCCCAGCATTTT. Translation: CASSLRWGGQPQHF.

This chain links TRBV2 with TRBJ2-3; the match to TRBD2 covers 7 bases. The V gene end was trimmed by 0 bases and the J gene end by 0 bases; junction bases not matched to a gene: 12. This CDR3 is built from 19 residues. The V gene's germline CDR1 is SNHLY and CDR2 FYNNEI. The CDR3 coding sequence is TGTGCCAGCAGTGAAGCGCTTTGGGCTAGCGGCCTAAGCACAGATACGCAGTATTTT. It codes for CASSEALWASGLSTDTQYF.

Only one count was recorded for this clone. The CDR3 region has the DNA TGTGCCAGTAGTATTGCACTAGGGGGGAGTCATGAGCAGTTCTTC. Residues: CASSIALGGSHEQFF. The chain has TRBV19 and TRBJ2-1; either TRBD1 or TRBD2 may supply D (6 bases each). The V gene's germline CDR1 is LNHDA and CDR2 SQIVND (reference sequence). V lost 3 bases and J lost 8, with 17 bases in between. CDR3 length: 15 residues.

V is TRBV18 and J is TRBJ1-5; D remains unclear. V was clipped by 6 bases and J by 4 bases, with 7 bases between them. The length of the CDR3 is 12 residues. Germline loops: CDR1 KGHSH, CDR2 LQKENI. The CDR3 loop reads CASSHKNQPQHF. CDR3 nucleotides: TGTGCCAGCTCGCACAAGAATCAGCCCCAGCATTTT.

The V call is TRBV7-2, the J call TRBJ1-5; 8 bases match TRBD1. This CDR3 comprises 15 residues. J gave up 5 bases and V 1 base, and 4 bases lay outside the gene matches. Germline-derived CDR1 and CDR2 are SGHTA and FQGNSA. DNA for the CDR3: TGTGCCAGCAGCTTAGTGGGGACAGGCGATCAGCCCCAGCATTTT. This codes for CASSLVGTGDQPQHF.

This clone was picked up a small number of times. The rearrangement uses TRBV5-5 and TRBJ1-2; D gene unclear. The V end lost 5 bases, the J end lost 3 bases, and 11 bases lay between the germline ends. Germline V gene sequence: CDR1 SGHKS, CDR2 YYEKEE (reference sequence). The CDR3 is 13 residues long. CDR3 sequence reads: CASSYSDDYGYTF. The CDR3 DNA reads as TGTGCCAGCAGTTACTCTGATGACTATGGCTACACCTTC.

This clone was counted at least ten times. CDR3 bases: TGTGCCAGCAGCCTCACAATCGACAGCTACGAGCAGTACTTC. Protein sequence: CASSLTIDSYEQYF. The rearrangement joins TRBV7-7 to TRBJ2-7, with D possibly matching TRBD1 (5 bases). The CDR3 length is 14 residues. Looked up from germline, CDR1 is SSHAT and CDR2 is FNYEAQ (reference sequence). V lost 5 bases and J lost 3, with 14 bases in between. Filled out from reference TRBV7-7 and TRBJ2-7, the complete variable domain reads GAGVSQSPRYKVTKRGQDVTLRCDPISSHATLYWYQQALGQGPEFLTYFNYEAQPDKSGLPSDRFSAERPEGSISTLTIQRTEQRDSAMYRCASSLTIDSYEQYFGPGTRLTVT.

The V call is TRBV7-2, the J call TRBJ2-5; TRBD1 is a possible D gene (6 bases). Germline V gene data show CDR1 as SGHTA and CDR2 as FQGNSA. The CDR3 loop spans 14 amino acids. V was pared by 5 bases and J by 0 bases, with 10 bases between. The CDR3 protein is CASSRTVNQETQYF. Written as DNA, the CDR3 is TGTGCCAGCAGCCGGACAGTAAACCAAGAGACCCAGTACTTC.

This chain joins TRBV7-2 and TRBJ2-7; 7 bases fit TRBD2. Per germline, CDR1 SGHTA and CDR2 FQGNSA. The CDR3 runs 15 residues. Germline trimming cut 5 bases from V and 6 bases from J; bases unmatched to any gene: 13. The CDR3 sequence: CASSTVRAAGIEQYF. CDR3 nucleotide sequence: TGTGCCAGCAGCACGGTCCGGGCAGCGGGGATCGAGCAGTACTTC.

V usage is TRBV7-2 and J usage is TRBJ2-7, with D unresolved. Between the trimmed V and J ends, which lost 5 bases and 6 bases, there was a span of 14 bases. Per the germline V gene, CDR1 is SGHTA and CDR2 is FQGNSA. This CDR3 comprises 13 residues. CDR3 DNA: TGTGCCAGCAGCGCAGGACGGATTTCCGAGCAGTACTTC. It is translated as CASSAGRISEQYF.

This clone was seen just once. Other DNA sequences in this sample translate to the same CDR3. The chain joins TRBV19 to TRBJ2-7; 12 bases agree with TRBD2. Germline V gene lookup returns CDR1 LNHDA and CDR2 SQIVND (reference sequence). With V trimmed by 4 bases and J by 3 bases, 4 bases remained unmatched. The CDR3 length is 15 residues. CDR3 sequence reads: CASSTTSGGNYEQYF. CDR3 nucleotide sequence: TGTGCCAGTAGTACCACTAGCGGGGGGAACTACGAGCAGTACTTC.

This chain uses TRBV10-3 with TRBJ1-1; 9 positions agree with TRBD1. This CDR3 region has 14 residues. V lost 6 bases to trimming and J lost 4 bases; unmatched junction nucleotides: 6. From germline, CDR1 is ENHRY and CDR2 SYGVKD. CDR3 protein: CAIRGTGMVTEAFF. The CDR3 nucleotides read TGTGCCATCAGAGGGACAGGGATGGTCACTGAAGCTTTCTTT.

This clone was seen only a few times. V usage is TRBV18 and J usage is TRBJ2-2; possibly TRBD1 for D (5 bases). The V end lost 1 base, the J end lost 0 bases, and 6 bases lay between the germline ends. Germline values: CDR1 KGHSH, CDR2 LQKENI. This CDR3 has 15 amino acids. DNA for the CDR3: TGTGCCAGCTCACCACAGGGGACGAACACCGGGGAGCTGTTTTTT. Translated: CASSPQGTNTGELFF.

The chain recombines TRBV6-5 with TRBJ2-7; TRBD1 or TRBD2 may be the D gene (6 bases each). The V gene's germline CDR1 is MNHEY and CDR2 SVGAGI. Trimming removed 7 bases at V and 5 bases at J, with 21 bases between. The CDR3 covers 15 residues. The CDR3: CASKGGTLSDNEQYF. The CDR3 bases are TGTGCCAGCAAGGGGGGAACTCTTTCTGATAACGAGCAGTACTTC.

The V gene is TRBV5-6, the J gene TRBJ2-6, with 7 bases aligning to TRBD1. Germline loops: CDR1 SGHDT, CDR2 YYEEEE. The J segment lost 2 bases and the V segment lost 2 bases, leaving 1 base of the junction unmatched. The CDR3 is 15 amino acids. The chain's CDR3 is CASSFTGAGANVLTF. CDR3 in DNA: TGTGCCAGCAGCTTTACAGGGGCTGGGGCCAACGTCCTGACTTTC.

In DNA, the CDR3 is TGTGCCAGCAGTGAACCGGGACTAGCTTCCAATGAGCAGTTCTTC. Its protein product is CASSEPGLASNEQFF. The genes are TRBV6-1 and TRBJ2-1; 9 nucleotides align to TRBD2. Germline lookup yields CDR1 MNHNS and CDR2 SASEGT. This CDR3 spans 15 amino acids. Trimming at V came to 2 bases and at J to 6 bases, leaving 5 bases not matched to a gene.

The chain employs TRBV4-3 and TRBJ1-5; D is uncertain. V was clipped by 0 bases and J by 5 bases, with 11 bases between them. In germline, CDR1 is LGHNA, CDR2 YSLEER. This CDR3 is built from 15 residues. This chain's CDR3 is CASSQDRGIYQPQHF. The CDR3, as DNA: TGCGCCAGCAGCCAAGATCGCGGGATCTATCAGCCCCAGCATTTT.

This chain connects TRBV2 to TRBJ2-4, with D unclear. Trimming stripped 3 bases from V and 0 bases from J, with 12 bases between. Germline-derived CDR1 and CDR2 are SNHLY and FYNNEI. The CDR3 is made up of 16 amino acids. CDR3 DNA: TGTGCCAGCAGTGAGGCTACAGAACTAGCCAAAAACATTCAGTACTTC. Translated, it gives CASSEATELAKNIQYF.

The chain carries TRBV5-4 and TRBJ1-4; D not resolved. The CDR3 extends over 14 amino acids. Germline V lookup: CDR1 SGHNT, CDR2 YYREEE (reference sequence). Trimming shortened V by 0 bases and J by 8 bases, and 11 bases separated the two germline ends. In nucleotides, the CDR3 is TGTGCCAGCAGCTTGGGGGGAGAAATGGAAAAACTGTTTTTT. It is translated as CASSLGGEMEKLFF. The full variable domain, rest sourced from reference TRBV5-4 and TRBJ1-4, is ETGVTQSPTHLIKTRGQQVTLRCSSQSGHNTVSWYQQALGQGPQFIFQYYREEENGRGNFPPRFSGLQFPNYSSELNVNALELDDSALYLCASSLGGEMEKLFFGSGTQLSVL.

The gene calls are TRBV27 and TRBJ2-5; D may match TRBD1 or TRBD2 (5 bases each). The CDR3 extends over 13 amino acids. From germline, CDR1 is MNHEY and CDR2 SMNVEV (reference sequence). Between the trimmed V and J ends, which lost 2 bases and 4 bases, there was a span of 8 bases. This CDR3 is CASSLRGTETQYF. CDR3 bases: TGTGCCAGCAGTTTACGAGGGACAGAGACCCAGTACTTC.

This clone was found a few times. V usage is TRBV28 and J usage is TRBJ1-2; D possibly corresponds to TRBD1 (6 bases). Trimming pared 4 bases from V and 7 bases from J, leaving 13 bases between. Germline V gives CDR1 MDHEN, CDR2 SYDVKM. The CDR3 covers 13 residues. The CDR3 DNA sequence: TGTGCCAGCAGTTCGACAGGCCGAGGTGGCTACACCTTC. This encodes CASSSTGRGGYTF.

This clone was detected only once. The chain combines TRBV29-1 with TRBJ2-6; 14 bases match TRBD2. The CDR3 consists of 17 residues. In germline, CDR1 is SQVTM, CDR2 ANQGSEA. The trim removed 5 bases at V and 3 bases at J, leaving 6 bases unmatched. The CDR3 nucleotides read TGCAGCGTTTCGACTAGCGGGAGGGCCAGTGGGGCCAACGTCCTGACTTTC. Amino acid sequence: CSVSTSGRASGANVLTF.